A single sample gave rise to the 27 T cell receptor beta chains below, sequenced in a study of technical replicates of blood from several donors. Sequencing used immunoSEQ multiplex PCR; TCRdb keeps in-frame clones, though not all of them. The sample contains about 95,000 clones, about 95% of which appear only once. The sample taken for sequencing was T cells isolated from PBMCs. These receptors were taken from a human donor in good health.

The genes are TRBV4-2 and TRBJ2-7; D is ambiguous. The germline V gene has CDR1 LGHNA and CDR2 YNFKEQ. The V gene lost 5 bases and the J gene lost 3 bases, with 11 bases spanning the gap. The CDR3 is 13 amino acids. This CDR3 reads CASSLTPLYEQYF. CDR3 DNA sequence: TGTGCCAGCAGCTTGACTCCACTCTACGAGCAGTACTTC.

This rearrangement joins TRBV19 to TRBJ2-7, with unresolved D. Germline V CDR1 and CDR2: LNHDA, SQIVND (reference sequence). The CDR3 extends over 13 amino acids. Trimming took off 5 bases at V and 0 bases at J, with 8 bases between the two ends. The DNA for the CDR3 is TGTGCCAGTAGTGTCCTAGGCTCCTACGAGCAGTACTTC. Protein: CASSVLGSYEQYF.

The CDR3: CARSLTPGQGGQETQYF. The CDR3 DNA reads as TGTGCCAGAAGCTTAACACCGGGCCAGGGTGGTCAAGAGACCCAGTACTTC. The V gene is TRBV5-3, the J gene TRBJ2-5, with D possibly TRBD1 on 5 matching bases. TRBV5-3 is placed among ORFs of uncertain function. This CDR3 has 17 residues. The germline V and J ends were trimmed by 2 bases and 2 bases, with 19 bases remaining between them.

This clone has just one count. This sequence joins TRBV7-9 and TRBJ2-3; no clear D. There are 12 residues in the CDR3. The germline V gene has CDR1 SEHNR and CDR2 FQNEAQ (reference sequence). Trimming left V 5 bases short and J 5 bases short, with 8 bases between. DNA of the CDR3: TGTGCCAGCAGCCGGCGGAAAGATACGCAGTATTTT. Translated: CASSRRKDTQYF.

The chain recombines TRBV6-5 with TRBJ2-1; 7 bases agree with TRBD1. The CDR3 consists of 13 residues. Germline CDR1 reads MNHEY; CDR2 reads SVGAGI. The ends lost 6 bases at V and 6 bases at J; junction bases unmatched: 5. The CDR3: CASRQRDSNEQFF. CDR3 in DNA: TGTGCCAGCAGACAAAGGGACAGCAATGAGCAGTTCTTC.

The chain recombines TRBV6-5 with TRBJ2-5; D might be TRBD2 (6 bases). Germline assignment: CDR1 MNHEY and CDR2 SVGAGI. V lost 8 bases to trimming and J lost 3 bases, with 10 bases between them. This CDR3 has 12 residues. CDR3 DNA sequence: TGTGCCAGCTCTAGCGTTAAAGAGACCCAGTACTTC. Protein sequence: CASSSVKETQYF.

Comments on this clone: It is likely a read error, because the conserved phenylalanine at the end of the CDR3 is missing. No DNA is shown, since the ends of the CDR3 on it are uncertain; the CDR3 is the one TCRdb lists. The chain combines TRBV7-8 with TRBJ2-7; TRBD1, the D gene given by the table, was not confirmed from the DNA. The germline V gene encodes CDR1 SGHVS and CDR2 FQNEAQ. The CDR3 sequence runs 15 residues, both termini included. CDR3 loop: CASSHRVVCLDGYPL.

This clone was seen only once. The chain is built from TRBV30 and TRBJ2-7; perhaps TRBD2 as D (5 bases). Germline V CDR1 and CDR2: GTSNPN, SVGIG (reference sequence). This CDR3 is built from 12 residues. Trimming cost V 2 bases and J 12 bases, with 17 bases left between them. CDR3 in amino acids: CAWSPTFDEGYF. DNA for the CDR3: TGTGCCTGGAGTCCTACCTTTGACGAGGGGTACTTC.

The rearrangement links TRBV21-1 to TRBJ1-5. TRBV21-1 is designated a pseudogene. The length of the CDR3 is 9 residues. CDR3 region: CAMSQPQHF. CDR3 nucleotide sequence: TGTGCCATGAGTCAGCCCCAGCATTTT.

V usage is TRBV27 and J usage is TRBJ2-3; tentatively, D is TRBD1 (6 bases). Per germline, CDR1 MNHEY and CDR2 SMNVEV (reference sequence). The CDR3 has 15 amino acids. V was pared by 3 bases and J by 1 base, with 11 bases between. The CDR3 nucleotides read TGTGCCAGCAGTTTGTACAGGGATGGCACAGATACGCAGTATTTT. This translates into CASSLYRDGTDTQYF.

The chain uses TRBV6-6 and TRBJ2-3, with a tentative D call TRBD2 (5 bases). This CDR3 region has 16 residues. The V and J ends lost 4 bases and 0 bases respectively, with 14 bases between them. The V gene's germline CDR1 is MNHNY and CDR2 SVGAGI (reference sequence). The CDR3 loop is CASSSPLRTSTDTQYF. The CDR3 DNA is TGTGCCAGCAGTTCTCCCCTGCGGACTAGCACAGATACGCAGTATTTT.

This clone has more than one count but fewer than ten. The chain uses TRBV5-6 and TRBJ1-2; 7 bases map to TRBD1. The CDR3 totals 16 residues. J lost 4 bases, V lost 1 base, and 10 bases had no gene match. Germline V CDR1 and CDR2: SGHDT, YYEEEE. The CDR3 protein is CASSLPRDPGGYGYTF. In DNA form, the CDR3 reads TGTGCCAGCAGCTTGCCCCGGGACCCAGGGGGCTATGGCTACACCTTC.

CDR3 protein: CASSSGGGTEAFF. The DNA of the CDR3 is TGTGCCAGCAGTTCGGGTGGAGGCACTGAAGCTTTCTTT. The chain couples TRBV9 to TRBJ1-1; D call uncertain. V lost 5 bases and J 4 bases, leaving 12 bases between the germline ends. The CDR3 covers 13 residues. CDR1 and CDR2 (germline): SGDLS, YYNGEE. Together with reference TRBV9 and TRBJ1-1, the CDR3 gives the full variable domain: DSGVTQTPKHLITATGQRVTLRCSPRSGDLSVYWYQQSLDQGLQFLIQYYNGEERAKGNILERFSAQQFPDLHSELNLSSLELGDSALYFCASSSGGGTEAFFGQGTRLTVV.

The V and J genes are TRBV19 and TRBJ1-5; 7 bases are shared with TRBD1. CDR3 size: 14 residues. In germline, CDR1 is LNHDA, CDR2 SQIVND (reference sequence). V lost 5 bases and J lost 4; bases outside the gene matches: 5. CDR3 sequence reads: CASSSGQLNQPQHF. The CDR3 DNA is TGTGCCAGTAGTTCGGGACAGCTTAATCAGCCCCAGCATTTT.

This clone was counted between two and nine times. The CDR3 loop is CASAGTGYTGELFF. CDR3 in DNA: TGTGCCAGCGCCGGGACAGGGTACACCGGGGAGCTGTTTTTT. This rearrangement joins TRBV27 to TRBJ2-2, with 9 bases aligning to TRBD1. Trimming removed 8 bases from V and 3 bases from J; junction bases left unmatched: 4. The germline V gene has CDR1 MNHEY and CDR2 SMNVEV (reference sequence). The CDR3 is 14 amino acids.

The rearrangement uses TRBV2 and TRBJ2-7; the D gene is possibly TRBD2 (6 bases). Trimming cost V 8 bases and J 1 base, with 18 bases left between them. CDR3 length: 15 residues. Germline values: CDR1 SNHLY, CDR2 FYNNEI. CDR3 in DNA: TGTGCCAGCCTTACGGCGGGGATCGGGTCCTACGAGCAGTACTTC. Its translation: CASLTAGIGSYEQYF.

The rearrangement joins TRBV5-1 to TRBJ2-7; TRBD1 might be the D (5 bases). Trimming took off 0 bases at V and 2 bases at J, with 18 bases between the two ends. Germline V gives CDR1 SGHRS, CDR2 YFSETQ. This CDR3 is 17 amino acids long. CDR3 bases: TGCGCCAGCAGCTTGGCCCGTAACAGGCAAGGGACCTACGAGCAGTACTTC. Translation: CASSLARNRQGTYEQYF.

V is TRBV2 and J is TRBJ1-1; 7 bases are shared with TRBD1. The CDR3 spans 14 residues. CDR1 SNHLY and CDR2 FYNNEI come from the germline V gene. The J segment lost 6 bases and the V segment lost 6 bases, leaving 10 bases of the junction unmatched. DNA of the CDR3: TGTGCCAGCAGAGACGACAGGGAGCAGGCTGAAGCTTTCTTT. This sequence encodes CASRDDREQAEAFF. Full variable domain (outside the CDR3, taken from reference TRBV2 and TRBJ1-1): EPEVTQTPSHQVTQMGQEVILRCVPISNHLYFYWYRQILGQKVEFLVSFYNNEISEKSEIFDDQFSVERPDGSNFTLKIRSTKLEDSAMYFCASRDDREQAEAFFGQGTRLTVV.

This clone was detected only once. The rearrangement joins TRBV27 to TRBJ2-7; D is unclear. The V end was cut by 7 bases, the J end by 0 bases, with 7 bases between. CDR3 length: 12 residues. Germline-derived CDR1 and CDR2 are MNHEY and SMNVEV (reference sequence). CDR3 coding DNA: TGTGCCAGCATCGCGTCCTCCTACGAGCAGTACTTC. Translation gives CASIASSYEQYF.

The chain uses TRBV6-5 and TRBJ2-7; the D is unclear. V was clipped by 6 bases and J by 4 bases, with 7 bases between them. The germline CDR1 and CDR2 sequences are MNHEY and SVGAGI. The CDR3 loop spans 11 amino acids. The CDR3 loop is CASRFLYEQYF. CDR3 in DNA: TGTGCCAGCAGATTTCTATACGAGCAGTACTTC.

This clone showed up just once. This chain uses TRBV7-9 with TRBJ2-5; the match to TRBD2 covers 12 bases. V lost 5 bases, J lost 3 bases, and 7 bases stayed unmatched. The CDR3 runs 16 residues. CDR1 SEHNR and CDR2 FQNEAQ come from the germline V gene (reference sequence). CDR3 coding DNA: TGTGCCAGCAGCCCGAGACTAGCGGGAGTGGAAGAGACCCAGTACTTC. Its translation is CASSPRLAGVEETQYF.

The chain recombines TRBV9 with TRBJ1-2, with 11 bases matching TRBD1. Germline V gene data show CDR1 as SGDLS and CDR2 as YYNGEE. This CDR3 is built from 19 residues. With V trimmed by 4 bases and J by 4 bases, 18 bases remained unmatched. This CDR3 is CASSHPSGTGGKGSYGYTF. The CDR3 coding sequence is TGTGCCAGCAGCCATCCATCTGGGACAGGGGGAAAAGGGTCCTATGGCTACACCTTC.

The rearrangement links TRBV9 to TRBJ1-1; a weak D match, TRBD1 (5 bases). Germline V gene sequence: CDR1 SGDLS, CDR2 YYNGEE. The ends were cut back, 0 bases at V and 4 bases at J, with 10 bases in the middle. The CDR3 totals 14 residues. In DNA form, the CDR3 reads TGTGCCAGCAGCGTAGAGGGAAGGGGCACTGAAGCTTTCTTT. Amino acids: CASSVEGRGTEAFF.

This chain joins TRBV19 and TRBJ1-5; 8 positions agree with TRBD1. This CDR3 spans 17 amino acids. After removal of 6 bases from V and 0 bases from J, the junction contained 10 bases not matched to a gene. Germline CDR1 and CDR2: LNHDA and SQIVND (reference sequence). CDR3 sequence reads: CASRTGDLHLSNQPQHF. CDR3 nucleotides: TGTGCCAGTAGGACAGGGGATCTCCACCTTAGCAATCAGCCCCAGCATTTT.

This clone appeared once. The CDR3 sequence: CASSHRREEGDTQYF. Here the CDR3 DNA reads TGCGCCAGCAGCCACCGGCGGGAGGAGGGGGATACGCAGTATTTT. The chain recombines TRBV4-3 with TRBJ2-3; 8 positions match TRBD2. Germline V gives CDR1 LGHNA, CDR2 YSLEER. Trimming at V came to 3 bases and at J to 6 bases, leaving 8 bases not matched to a gene. This CDR3 is built from 15 residues.

This chain joins TRBV11-2 and TRBJ2-3, with a tentative D call TRBD2 (6 bases). Germline V gene lookup returns CDR1 SGHAT and CDR2 FQNNGV. With 5 bases removed from V and 2 bases from J, the gap between germline ends came to 17 bases. The CDR3 covers 16 residues. The CDR3 DNA reads as TGTGCCAGCAGCCCCTATGGGCGGGGCCTCACAGATACGCAGTATTTT. Amino acids: CASSPYGRGLTDTQYF.

The chain joins TRBV4-1 to TRBJ1-5; 7 bases align to TRBD1. Germline V gene data show CDR1 as MGHRA and CDR2 as YSYEKL. V was pared by 4 bases and J by 4 bases, with 7 bases of the junction left unmatched. The CDR3 runs to 15 residues. CDR3 amino acids: CASSPTGQSNQPQHF. The DNA of the CDR3 is TGCGCCAGCAGCCCTACGGGACAGTCGAATCAGCCCCAGCATTTT.